What follows are 6 T cell receptor beta chains derived from one specimen sequenced in a study of control samples from healthy donors and cancer patients. Here immunoSEQ multiplex PCR was the method, and the copy in TCRdb shows in-frame clones only, minus some. The sample gives around 52,000 clones, 75% to 95% of which show up once; around 1% is in the top ten. The sample taken for sequencing was PBMCs. The receptor set was obtained from a man younger than 40 with colorectal cancer.

The chain carries TRBV11-2 and TRBJ2-4, with D perhaps matching TRBD1 (7 bases). This CDR3 region has 17 residues. Germline V lookup: CDR1 SGHAT, CDR2 FQNNGV. Trimming removed 2 bases at V and 4 bases at J, with 18 bases between. The CDR3 DNA is TGTGCCAGCAGCTTATGGTATTTGCGGGACAGTAAAAACATTCAGTACTTC. Residues: CASSLWYLRDSKNIQYF.

Written as DNA, the CDR3 is TGTGCCAGCTCCGGGCAGGGCTCAGATACGCAGTATTTT. Its translation is CASSGQGSDTQYF. The chain carries TRBV18 and TRBJ2-3, with TRBD1 as a possible D gene (5 bases). V lost 6 bases and J lost 4, with 11 bases in between. This CDR3 contains 13 residues. Germline CDR1 is KGHSH and CDR2 is LQKENI.

V is TRBV10-1 and J is TRBJ1-6; D is perhaps TRBD1 (5 bases). CDR3 length: 14 residues. CDR1 and CDR2 (germline): WNHNN, SYGVQD (reference sequence). Trimming left V 4 bases short and J 10 bases short, with 14 bases between. This chain's CDR3 is CASSGGAKNSPLHF. CDR3 nucleotides: TGCGCCAGCAGTGGGGGCGCGAAGAACTCACCCCTCCACTTT.

V and J are TRBV12-3 or TRBV12-4 and TRBJ1-2; 7 nucleotides align to TRBD1. Germline trimming cut 5 bases from V and 8 bases from J; bases unmatched to any gene: 8. This CDR3 is 13 amino acids long. The CDR3 nucleotides are TGTGCCAGCAGTCCCTTACAGGGGAGCGGCTACACCTTC. Its translation is CASSPLQGSGYTF.

J is TRBJ2-7 and V is TRBV6-2 or TRBV6-3; a possible D gene is TRBD1 (6 bases). This CDR3 is built from 13 residues. Trimming removed 5 bases at V and 3 bases at J, with 11 bases between. Germline V CDR1 and CDR2: MNHEY, SVGEGT. CDR3 nucleotide sequence: TGTGCCAGCAGTCACGACAGGAGCTACGAGCAGTACTTC. Its protein product is CASSHDRSYEQYF.

The V gene is TRBV12-3 or TRBV12-4, the J gene TRBJ1-1; no reliable D call. The CDR3 is 11 residues long. V was cut by 6 bases and J by 11 bases, with 13 bases left in between. CDR3 nucleotide sequence: TGTGCCAGCAGCGGAGCCCGAGCGGCTTTCTTT. It is translated as CASSGARAAFF.